A single sample is the source of the 27 T cell receptor beta chains below, sequenced in a study of technical replicates of blood from a few donors. Produced via immunoSEQ multiplex PCR; TCRdb's table is partial and in-frame only. The table includes 67,000 or so clones, roughly 96% detected once. Sequenced sample: T cells isolated from PBMCs. Every receptor here comes from a human donor in good health.

The rearrangement links TRBV27 to TRBJ2-3, with 9 bases matching TRBD2. Per the germline V gene, CDR1 is MNHEY and CDR2 is SMNVEV (reference sequence). This CDR3 region has 17 residues. V was clipped by 6 bases and J by 1 base; unmatched bases: 11. In DNA, the CDR3 is TGTGCCAGCAGAAGTCGAATAAGACTAGCGGGCACAGATACGCAGTATTTT. Its translation is CASRSRIRLAGTDTQYF.

This clone was recorded a few times. The chain has TRBV4-1 and TRBJ2-7; D is uncertain. CDR1 MGHRA and CDR2 YSYEKL come from the germline V gene. V lost 1 base, J lost 8 bases, and 12 bases lay in between. This CDR3 contains 13 residues. CDR3: CASSQGHDTQQYF. CDR3 DNA sequence: TGCGCCAGCAGCCAAGGGCACGATACCCAGCAGTACTTC.

This rearrangement joins TRBV28 to TRBJ2-3; D is possibly TRBD1 (6 bases). With 3 bases removed from V and 6 bases from J, the gap between germline ends came to 19 bases. This CDR3 is built from 16 residues. Germline CDR1 and CDR2: MDHEN and SYDVKM. The CDR3 DNA sequence: TGTGCCAGCAGTTTCCTGGTCCAGGGGTCATATGATACGCAGTATTTT. This encodes CASSFLVQGSYDTQYF.

The rearrangement links TRBV7-2 to TRBJ2-7, with D maybe TRBD2 (5 bases). CDR3 length equals 15 residues. The ends were cut back, 3 bases at V and 0 bases at J, with 12 bases in the middle. The germline gives CDR1 SGHTA, CDR2 FQGNSA. In DNA form, the CDR3 reads TGTGCCAGCAGCTTTTCGATAGCGCTCTCCTACGAGCAGTACTTC. This encodes CASSFSIALSYEQYF.

The rearrangement uses TRBV6-5 and TRBJ2-2, with D possibly TRBD1 on 6 matching bases. V gave up 3 bases and J gave up 0 bases, with 8 bases separating them. CDR1 MNHEY and CDR2 SVGAGI come from the germline V gene. There are 15 residues in the CDR3. Here the CDR3 DNA reads TGTGCCAGCAGTTATCAGGGGTCGAACACCGGGGAGCTGTTTTTT. Amino acids: CASSYQGSNTGELFF.

The CDR3 nucleotides are TGTGCCAGCAGTTACTCCGGAGGCGAGCAGTACTTC. Protein product: CASSYSGGEQYF. V is TRBV6-5 and J is TRBJ2-7; TRBD2 is a possible D gene (5 bases). V lost 0 bases, J lost 6 bases, and 6 bases lay in between. CDR3 length equals 12 residues. Germline lookup yields CDR1 MNHEY and CDR2 SVGAGI.

This chain joins TRBV7-9 and TRBJ2-1; 10 bases are a match to TRBD1. This CDR3 has 15 residues. Germline V gene data show CDR1 as SEHNR and CDR2 as FQNEAQ (reference sequence). The V and J ends lost 5 bases and 0 bases, in that order; junction bases with no gene match: 1. The CDR3 reads CASSRDRGSYNEQFF. The CDR3 nucleotides read TGTGCCAGCAGCAGGGACAGGGGCTCCTACAATGAGCAGTTCTTC. Combining the CDR3 with reference TRBV7-9 and TRBJ2-1 gives the whole variable domain DTGVSQNPRHKITKRGQNVTFRCDPISEHNRLYWYRQTLGQGPEFLTYFQNEAQLEKSRLLSDRFSAERPKGSFSTLEIQRTEQGDSAMYLCASSRDRGSYNEQFFGPGTRLTVL.

The chain has TRBV27 and TRBJ1-6; 7 bases fit TRBD1. CDR3 length: 15 residues. V gave up 4 bases and J gave up 7 bases; unmatched junction bases: 7. The germline CDR1 and CDR2 sequences are MNHEY and SMNVEV (reference sequence). The CDR3 is CASSSDRVGNSPLHF. Written as DNA, the CDR3 is TGTGCCAGCAGTTCCGACAGGGTTGGGAATTCACCCCTCCACTTT.

This chain connects TRBV2 to TRBJ2-5, with a possible D match to TRBD2 (6 bases). Germline V gene data show CDR1 as SNHLY and CDR2 as FYNNEI. The V end was cut by 7 bases, the J end by 6 bases, with 15 bases between. The CDR3 is 13 residues long. The chain's CDR3 is CASTRDGRKTQYF. The CDR3 DNA follows: TGTGCCAGCACGCGGGACGGGCGTAAGACCCAGTACTTC.

V usage is TRBV4-1 and J usage is TRBJ2-7; TRBD1 is a possible D gene (6 bases). CDR1 MGHRA and CDR2 YSYEKL come from the germline V gene. V was pared by 2 bases and J by 3 bases, with 11 bases between. CDR3 length: 14 amino acids. The CDR3 DNA is TGCGCCAGCAGCCAACCACCACAGGGCTACGAGCAGTACTTC. This translates into CASSQPPQGYEQYF.

This sequence joins TRBV19 and TRBJ2-7, with 8 bases fitting TRBD1. V gave up 4 bases and J gave up 0 bases; unmatched junction bases: 11. Per the germline V gene, CDR1 is LNHDA and CDR2 is SQIVND (reference sequence). This CDR3 has 17 amino acids. CDR3: CASSTNLRDRSSYEQYF. The CDR3 nucleotides are TGTGCCAGTAGTACCAACCTCCGGGACAGGAGCTCCTACGAGCAGTACTTC.

The chain has TRBV6-1 and TRBJ2-6; 7 nucleotides align to TRBD1. The CDR3 covers 15 residues. Trimming at V came to 8 bases and at J to 2 bases, leaving 6 bases not matched to a gene. Germline values: CDR1 MNHNS, CDR2 SASEGT. For the CDR3, the DNA is TGTGCCAGCTCCACAGGGGTTACTGGGGCCAACGTCCTGACTTTC. It codes for CASSTGVTGANVLTF.

This chain uses TRBV6-5 with TRBJ1-1; 10 positions match TRBD1. Germline V CDR1 and CDR2: MNHEY, SVGAGI. The CDR3 is 14 amino acids. The J segment lost 4 bases and the V segment lost 10 bases, leaving 9 bases of the junction unmatched. CDR3 amino acids: CATDPGQGGTEAFF. For the CDR3, the DNA is TGTGCCACCGATCCAGGACAGGGGGGCACTGAAGCTTTCTTT.

The table lists this clone with a count of one. The rearrangement joins TRBV4-1 to TRBJ2-5; the D gene is possibly TRBD2 (6 bases). Germline assignment: CDR1 MGHRA and CDR2 YSYEKL. The CDR3 has 12 amino acids. V lost 8 bases, J lost 1 base, and 8 bases lay in between. CDR3 coding DNA: TGCGCCAGCGGACTAACCCAAGAGACCCAGTACTTC. Protein sequence: CASGLTQETQYF.

The CDR3 bases are TGTGCCAGCAGCTCTTCCTCTGGAAACACCATATATTTT. Amino acids: CASSSSSGNTIYF. The chain combines TRBV13 with TRBJ1-3; D ambiguous. V lost 4 bases, J lost 0 bases, and 4 bases lay in between. The V gene's germline CDR1 is PRHDT and CDR2 FYEKMQ (reference sequence). CDR3 length: 13 residues.

The J gene is TRBJ1-2, the V gene TRBV11-2; 8 bases agree with TRBD1. CDR1 SGHAT and CDR2 FQNNGV come from the germline V gene. The CDR3 runs to 14 residues. V gave up 3 bases and J gave up 8 bases; unmatched junction bases: 8. CDR3 DNA: TGTGCCAGCAGCTTTAGTGGACAGGGAGGAGGCTACACCTTC. Encoded protein: CASSFSGQGGGYTF.

The chain combines TRBV6-4 with TRBJ2-6; D unclear. The germline V gene has CDR1 MRHNA and CDR2 SNTAGT. Trimming cost V 0 bases and J 0 bases, with 3 bases left between them. This CDR3 is 15 amino acids long. This chain's CDR3 is CASSDSGSGANVLTF. The CDR3 nucleotides read TGTGCCAGCAGTGACTCCGGCTCTGGGGCCAACGTCCTGACTTTC.

The chain combines TRBV4-1 with TRBJ1-4; possible D gene TRBD1, 5 bases. Trimming took 3 bases from V and 2 from J, leaving 19 bases between them. The CDR3 covers 18 residues. Germline lookup yields CDR1 MGHRA and CDR2 YSYEKL. The CDR3 spells CASSQGGLRGWTNEKLFF. DNA of the CDR3: TGCGCCAGCAGCCAGGGGGGGTTACGTGGTTGGACTAATGAAAAACTGTTTTTT.

The chain joins TRBV7-9 to TRBJ2-2, with 8 bases fitting TRBD2. Germline V gene lookup returns CDR1 SEHNR and CDR2 FQNEAQ (reference sequence). V lost 2 bases to trimming and J lost 2 bases; unmatched junction nucleotides: 4. This CDR3 spans 16 amino acids. CDR3 sequence reads: CASSLLAGGNTGELFF. DNA of the CDR3: TGTGCCAGCAGCTTATTGGCGGGGGGCAACACCGGGGAGCTGTTTTTT.

The J gene is TRBJ2-5, the V gene TRBV6-1, with 8 positions matching TRBD1. Germline loops: CDR1 MNHNS, CDR2 SASEGT. The V segment lost 2 bases and the J segment 2 bases; nucleotides outside the gene matches: 7. CDR3 length: 16 amino acids. The CDR3 DNA reads TGTGCCAGCAGTGAACTCGACAGGGGCCTTCAAGAGACCCAGTACTTC. It specifies CASSELDRGLQETQYF.

V gene TRBV5-1 combines with J gene TRBJ2-3, with a possible D match to TRBD2 (5 bases). Trimming took off 1 base at V and 4 bases at J, with 10 bases between the two ends. Germline-derived CDR1 and CDR2 are SGHRS and YFSETQ. This CDR3 has 14 amino acids. The CDR3 region has the DNA TGCGCCAGCAGCTTGCTAGGGAGCGCAGATACGCAGTATTTT. Translated, it gives CASSLLGSADTQYF.

The V call is TRBV27, the J call TRBJ2-7, with 8 bases identical to TRBD2. Germline V gene lookup returns CDR1 MNHEY and CDR2 SMNVEV (reference sequence). Trimming took 4 bases from V and 2 from J; bases not matched to a gene: 7. The CDR3 sequence is 15 residues long. The CDR3 sequence: CASSSPTSETYEQYF. The CDR3 DNA reads as TGTGCCAGCAGTTCCCCGACTAGCGAAACCTACGAGCAGTACTTC.

The chain recombines TRBV7-9 with TRBJ2-7, with D unresolved. Germline V gives CDR1 SEHNR, CDR2 FQNEAQ (reference sequence). Deletions cut 3 bases from V and 2 bases from J, with 14 bases between. This CDR3 is 15 amino acids long. CDR3 amino acids: CASSFSGETPYEQYF. The DNA of the CDR3 is TGTGCCAGCAGCTTCAGTGGTGAAACACCCTACGAGCAGTACTTC.

The CDR3 DNA is TGCAGCGTTGAGTTAGCGGGGAACCAAGAGACCCAGTACTTC. Amino acids: CSVELAGNQETQYF. The J gene is TRBJ2-5, the V gene TRBV29-1, with TRBD2 matching 8 bases. The trim removed 3 bases at V and 0 bases at J, leaving 3 bases unmatched. Germline CDR1 SQVTM, CDR2 ANQGSEA. CDR3 size: 14 residues.

This chain joins TRBV5-6 and TRBJ1-1; D may be TRBD1 (5 bases). Germline V gene sequence: CDR1 SGHDT, CDR2 YYEEEE. Between the trimmed V and J ends, which lost 1 base and 8 bases, there was a span of 12 bases. This CDR3 is 13 amino acids long. The DNA of the CDR3 is TGTGCCAGCAGCTTGTATTCTTGGGGCGAAGCTTTCTTT. It yields the protein CASSLYSWGEAFF.

The V and J genes are TRBV19 and TRBJ1-5; TRBD1 is a possible D gene (6 bases). Trimming removed 6 bases from V and 2 bases from J, with 8 bases in between. CDR1 and CDR2 from the germline V gene are LNHDA and SQIVND (reference sequence). The CDR3 sequence is 13 residues long. CDR3 DNA sequence: TGTGCCAGTAGCGGACAGCGCAATCAGCCCCAGCATTTT. Amino acid sequence: CASSGQRNQPQHF.

The chain carries TRBV25-1 and TRBJ2-3; 13 bases are shared with TRBD2. This CDR3 has 16 residues. In germline, CDR1 is MGHDK, CDR2 SYGVNS. Trimming cost V 4 bases and J 5 bases; bases outside gene matches: 6. The CDR3 protein is CASSGFGTSGIDTQYF. The CDR3 nucleotides are TGTGCCAGCAGTGGGTTCGGGACTAGCGGGATAGATACGCAGTATTTT. The full variable domain, its missing parts supplied by reference TRBV25-1 and TRBJ2-3, is EADIYQTPRYLVIGTGKKITLECSQTMGHDKMYWYQQDPGMELHLIHYSYGVNSTEKGDLSSESTVSRIRTEHFPLTLESARPSHTSQYLCASSGFGTSGIDTQYFGPGTRLTVL.